Each of the 24 T cell receptor beta chains below was sequenced from the same sample in a study of blood T cell repertoires in COVID-19. TCRdb keeps only in-frame clones here, not all; method: immunoSEQ multiplex PCR. This table has approximately 62,000 clones, around four fifths appearing once. Sequenced sample: peripheral blood. The receptors shown here come from a woman aged 50 to 60 with active or convalescent COVID-19.

The rearrangement uses TRBV3-1 (or the pseudogene TRBV3-2) and TRBJ2-1; D is perhaps TRBD2 (6 bases). Per the germline V gene, CDR1 is LGHDT and CDR2 is YNNKEL (reference sequence). There are 13 residues in the CDR3. Trimming took 2 bases from V and 12 from J, leaving 14 bases between them. CDR3 DNA sequence: TGTGCCAGCAGCCAAAACCTAGCGAGTGTGCAGTTCTTC. This codes for CASSQNLASVQFF.

The CDR3 region is CASSLGQGETYEQYF. The CDR3 DNA reads as TGTGCCAGCAGTTTAGGGCAGGGGGAAACCTACGAGCAGTACTTC. The chain uses TRBV27 and TRBJ2-7; the match to TRBD1 covers 7 bases. The V segment lost 2 bases and the J segment 2 bases; nucleotides outside the gene matches: 6. The germline gives CDR1 MNHEY, CDR2 SMNVEV (reference sequence). This CDR3 is built from 15 residues.

This clone was found a few times. The rearrangement uses TRBV19 and TRBJ2-3; 7 bases map to TRBD2. The V gene's germline CDR1 is LNHDA and CDR2 SQIVND (reference sequence). Losses at the gene ends were 3 bases for V and 4 bases for J; bases not matched to a gene: 7. This CDR3 spans 15 amino acids. CDR3 sequence (DNA): TGTGCCAGTAGTATCGGGGGGAGGTCCGCAGATACGCAGTATTTT. Translating gives CASSIGGRSADTQYF.

This chain connects TRBV29-1 to TRBJ1-2; D possibly corresponds to TRBD1 (6 bases). CDR3 length: 13 amino acids. Deletions cut 0 bases from V and 4 bases from J, with 9 bases between. The germline gives CDR1 SQVTM, CDR2 ANQGSEA. CDR3 bases: TGCAGCGTTGAAGATCAACAGGGCTATGGCTACACCTTC. Translating it yields CSVEDQQGYGYTF.

The chain is built from TRBV5-1 and TRBJ2-7; TRBD2 is a possible D gene (5 bases). The CDR3 is made up of 15 amino acids. CDR1 and CDR2 (germline): SGHRS, YFSETQ. V dropped 2 bases and J dropped 0 bases, with 12 bases sitting between them. In DNA form, the CDR3 reads TGCGCCAGCAGCTTTCAGGAGGTGGGCTCCTACGAGCAGTACTTC. It codes for CASSFQEVGSYEQYF. Full variable domain (rest looked up from reference TRBV5-1 and TRBJ2-7): KAGVTQTPRYLIKTRGQQVTLSCSPISGHRSVSWYQQTPGQGLQFLFEYFSETQRNKGNFPGRFSGRQFSNSRSEMNVSTLELGDSALYLCASSFQEVGSYEQYFGPGTRLTVT.

The chain recombines TRBV5-1 with TRBJ1-1; 7 bases align to TRBD1. Germline V gene sequence: CDR1 SGHRS, CDR2 YFSETQ. This CDR3 comprises 16 residues. Trimming removed 6 bases from V and 0 bases from J; junction bases left unmatched: 11. The chain's CDR3 is CASKGQDHALNTEAFF. The CDR3 DNA is TGCGCCAGCAAAGGACAGGACCACGCCTTGAACACTGAAGCTTTCTTT.

The genes are TRBV20-1 and TRBJ1-1, with D uncertain. CDR1 DFQATT and CDR2 SNEGSKA come from the germline V gene (reference sequence). This CDR3 spans 11 amino acids. The CDR3: CSTLGRSEAFF. The CDR3, as DNA: TGCAGCACCTTAGGGAGGAGTGAAGCTTTCTTT.

The chain employs TRBV30 and TRBJ2-1; TRBD2 matches 8 bases. Germline CDR1 reads GTSNPN; CDR2 reads SVGIG (reference sequence). The J segment lost 9 bases and the V segment lost 5 bases, leaving 12 bases of the junction unmatched. The CDR3 has 14 amino acids. CDR3 protein: CAWEGTGGPSEQFF. In nucleotides, the CDR3 is TGTGCCTGGGAGGGGACGGGAGGGCCAAGTGAGCAGTTCTTC.

V and J are TRBV5-4 and TRBJ1-1, with 8 bases matching TRBD1. The length of the CDR3 is 15 residues. Germline trimming cut 3 bases from V and 5 bases from J; bases unmatched to any gene: 9. Looked up from germline, CDR1 is SGHNT and CDR2 is YYREEE (reference sequence). The CDR3 bases are TGTGCCAGCAGCTCCTACAGGGGGGGAGGGACTGAAGCTTTCTTT. This sequence encodes CASSSYRGGGTEAFF.

This rearrangement joins TRBV6-2 or TRBV6-3 to TRBJ2-7, with TRBD2 matching 8 bases. The CDR3 is 15 amino acids. CDR1 and CDR2 from the germline V gene are MNHEY and SVGEGT. Losses at the gene ends were 2 bases for V and 3 bases for J; bases not matched to a gene: 6. CDR3 residues: CASSYLLAGGYEQYF. CDR3 nucleotide sequence: TGTGCCAGCAGTTACCTCCTAGCGGGTGGCTACGAGCAGTACTTC.

This clone has more than one count but fewer than ten. The V call is TRBV21-1, the J call TRBJ1-3. TRBV21-1 is labeled a pseudogene. CDR3 size: 18 residues. The DNA for the CDR3 is TGTGCCAGCAGCAAAGGGGAGGGGTACCATAGCTCTGGAAACACCATATATTTT. It codes for CASSKGEGYHSSGNTIYF.

The chain has TRBV2 and TRBJ1-2; no definite D call. CDR1 is SNHLY, CDR2 FYNNEI, per germline. The CDR3 is 11 residues long. V was pared by 5 bases and J by 4 bases, with 5 bases between. As DNA, the CDR3 is TGTGCCAGCAGTATACTCTATGGCTACACCTTC. It is translated as CASSILYGYTF.

The chain has TRBV7-2 and TRBJ1-2, with D unresolved. Germline CDR1 and CDR2: SGHTA and FQGNSA. This CDR3 has 12 residues. V gave up 7 bases and J gave up 9 bases, with 15 bases separating them. CDR3 residues: CASNNNYGSYTF. The CDR3 DNA reads TGTGCCAGCAATAACAACTATGGTAGCTACACCTTC.

The chain combines TRBV2 with TRBJ2-3; TRBD1 might be the D (6 bases). The CDR3 spans 16 residues. V was shortened by 6 bases and J by 3 bases, with 19 bases between the two germline ends. The germline V gene has CDR1 SNHLY and CDR2 FYNNEI. The CDR3 bases are TGTGCCAGCAGGGGGTTACAGGGTATTGGGACAGATACGCAGTATTTT. Residues: CASRGLQGIGTDTQYF.

The chain uses TRBV3-1 (or the pseudogene TRBV3-2) and TRBJ2-7; 7 nucleotides match TRBD1. Germline trimming cut 0 bases from V and 6 bases from J; bases unmatched to any gene: 5. This CDR3 has 14 amino acids. CDR1 is LGHDT and CDR2 is YNNKEL in the germline V gene (reference sequence). CDR3 protein: CASSQDRSGGEQYF. CDR3 in DNA: TGTGCCAGCAGCCAAGATCGATCAGGGGGCGAGCAGTACTTC.

The chain recombines TRBV5-4 with TRBJ2-1, with TRBD2 identical over 8 bases. The CDR3 totals 15 residues. V was pared by 5 bases and J by 2 bases, with 6 bases of the junction left unmatched. Per the germline V gene, CDR1 is SGHNT and CDR2 is YYREEE (reference sequence). DNA for the CDR3: TGTGCCAGCAGTTTCCCGGGGGGGGCCTACAATGAGCAGTTCTTC. Its translation is CASSFPGGAYNEQFF.

V gene TRBV20-1 combines with J gene TRBJ2-3, with TRBD2 matching over 8 bases. V lost 3 bases to trimming and J lost 2 bases; unmatched junction nucleotides: 10. The CDR3 contains 16 residues. Germline CDR1 and CDR2: DFQATT and SNEGSKA (reference sequence). DNA of the CDR3: TGCAGTGCTAGTTTGGGGGCGGGAGGACTCACAGATACGCAGTATTTT. Its protein product is CSASLGAGGLTDTQYF.

The rearrangement links TRBV5-6 to TRBJ2-1; no clear D gene. This CDR3 contains 14 residues. Germline loops: CDR1 SGHDT, CDR2 YYEEEE. V was shortened by 3 bases and J by 2 bases, with 9 bases between the two germline ends. The DNA for the CDR3 is TGTGCCAGCAGCTCTCGACACCCCTACAATGAGCAGTTCTTC. This sequence encodes CASSSRHPYNEQFF. Drawing the rest from reference TRBV5-6 and TRBJ2-1, the complete variable domain is DAGVTQSPTHLIKTRGQQVTLRCSPKSGHDTVSWYQQALGQGPQFIFQYYEEEERQRGNFPDRFSGHQFPNYSSELNVNALLLGDSALYLCASSSRHPYNEQFFGPGTRLTVL.

The chain employs TRBV7-8 and TRBJ1-1; 8 bases are a match to TRBD1. The ends lost 5 bases at V and 5 bases at J; junction bases unmatched: 10. The CDR3 has 15 amino acids. CDR1 SGHVS and CDR2 FQNEAQ come from the germline V gene. CDR3 protein: CASSREQGVGTEAFF. In DNA, the CDR3 is TGTGCCAGCAGCCGAGAACAGGGGGTCGGAACTGAAGCTTTCTTT.

The J gene is TRBJ2-1, the V gene TRBV20-1, with D unclear. The CDR3 sequence is 11 residues long. CDR1 DFQATT and CDR2 SNEGSKA come from the germline V gene (reference sequence). V shed 8 bases and J shed 5 bases, with 10 bases lying between them. The CDR3 bases are TGCAGTCCACGGCGGAACAATGAGCAGTTCTTC. Translated, it gives CSPRRNNEQFF.

V is TRBV3-1 (or the pseudogene TRBV3-2) and J is TRBJ2-4; 9 bases line up with TRBD2. This CDR3 contains 18 residues. Trimming removed 4 bases from V and 0 bases from J; junction bases left unmatched: 10. Germline V lookup: CDR1 LGHDT, CDR2 YNNKEL (reference sequence). In DNA, the CDR3 is TGTGCCAGCAGCCCGCGGGGGGGTCGCCTTATAGCCAAAAACATTCAGTACTTC. Its translation is CASSPRGGRLIAKNIQYF.

The chain combines TRBV6-2 or TRBV6-3 with TRBJ1-1; no reliable D call. Germline-derived CDR1 and CDR2 are MNHEY and SVGEGT. This CDR3 region has 16 residues. V was pared by 2 bases and J by 3 bases, with 16 bases between. The CDR3 nucleotides read TGTGCCAGCAGTTACCCCATCGGGATACGAGACACTGAAGCTTTCTTT. This gives the protein CASSYPIGIRDTEAFF.

The rearrangement uses TRBV11-2 and TRBJ1-6, with unresolved D. Trimming took off 3 bases at V and 0 bases at J, with 6 bases between the two ends. This CDR3 region has 15 residues. From germline, CDR1 is SGHAT and CDR2 FQNNGV. Here the CDR3 reads CASSLRSSYNSPLHF. In nucleotides, the CDR3 is TGTGCCAGCAGCTTGAGGAGCTCCTATAATTCACCCCTCCACTTT.

CDR3 nucleotides: TGTGCCAGCAGCGCCGGACTAGCGGGAGCGACAGATACGCAGTATTTT. Its translation: CASSAGLAGATDTQYF. This chain connects TRBV9 to TRBJ2-3; 13 bases are a match to TRBD2. Trimming cost V 3 bases and J 3 bases; bases outside gene matches: 4. The CDR3 runs to 16 residues. CDR1 and CDR2 from the germline V gene are SGDLS and YYNGEE.